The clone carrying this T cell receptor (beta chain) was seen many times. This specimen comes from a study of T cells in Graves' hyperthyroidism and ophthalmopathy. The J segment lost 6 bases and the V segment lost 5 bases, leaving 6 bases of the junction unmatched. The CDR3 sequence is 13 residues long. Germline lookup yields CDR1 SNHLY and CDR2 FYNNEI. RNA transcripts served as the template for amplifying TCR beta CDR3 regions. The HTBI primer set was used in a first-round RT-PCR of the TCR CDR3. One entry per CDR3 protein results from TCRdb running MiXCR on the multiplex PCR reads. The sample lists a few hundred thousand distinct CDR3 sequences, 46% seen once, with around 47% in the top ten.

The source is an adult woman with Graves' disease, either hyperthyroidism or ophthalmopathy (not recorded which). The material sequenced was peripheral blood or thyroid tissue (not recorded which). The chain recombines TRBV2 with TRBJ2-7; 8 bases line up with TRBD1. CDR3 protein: CASSQDRESEQYF. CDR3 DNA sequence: TGTGCCAGCAGTCAGGACAGGGAGAGCGAGCAGTACTTC.